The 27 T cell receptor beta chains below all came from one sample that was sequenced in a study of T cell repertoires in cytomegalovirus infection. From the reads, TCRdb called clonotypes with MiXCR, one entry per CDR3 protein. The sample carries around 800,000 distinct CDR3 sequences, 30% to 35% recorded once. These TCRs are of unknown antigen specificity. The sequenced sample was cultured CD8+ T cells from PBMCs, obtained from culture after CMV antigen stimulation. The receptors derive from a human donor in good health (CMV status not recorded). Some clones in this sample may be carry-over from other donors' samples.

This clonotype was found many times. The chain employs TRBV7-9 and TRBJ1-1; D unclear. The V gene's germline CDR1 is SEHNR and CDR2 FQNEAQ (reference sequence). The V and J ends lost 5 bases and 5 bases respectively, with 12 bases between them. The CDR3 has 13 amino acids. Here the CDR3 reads CASSANTITEAFF. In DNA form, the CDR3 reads TGTGCCAGCAGCGCGAACACGATTACTGAAGCTTTCTTT.

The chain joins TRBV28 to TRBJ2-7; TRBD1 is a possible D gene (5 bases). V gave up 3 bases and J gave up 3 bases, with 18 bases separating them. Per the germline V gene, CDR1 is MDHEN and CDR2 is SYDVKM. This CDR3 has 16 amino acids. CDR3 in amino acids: CASSLPLGQGGYEQYF. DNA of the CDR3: TGTGCCAGCAGTTTGCCCCTGGGGCAGGGTGGCTACGAGCAGTACTTC. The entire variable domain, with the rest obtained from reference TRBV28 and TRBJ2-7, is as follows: DVKVTQSSRYLVKRTGEKVFLECVQDMDHENMFWYRQDPGLGLRLIYFSYDVKMKEKGDIPEGYSVSREKKERFSLILESASTNQTSMYLCASSLPLGQGGYEQYFGPGTRLTVT.

The CDR3 spells CASTVGPTRGGPGELFF. In nucleotides, the CDR3 is TGTGCCAGCACAGTCGGCCCCACGCGGGGGGGCCCCGGGGAGCTGTTTTTT. The chain joins TRBV6-6 to TRBJ2-2, with 9 bases lining up with TRBD2. In germline, CDR1 is MNHNY, CDR2 SVGAGI (reference sequence). Unmatched junction bases numbered 15, after V lost 7 bases and J lost 6 bases. The CDR3 is made up of 17 amino acids.

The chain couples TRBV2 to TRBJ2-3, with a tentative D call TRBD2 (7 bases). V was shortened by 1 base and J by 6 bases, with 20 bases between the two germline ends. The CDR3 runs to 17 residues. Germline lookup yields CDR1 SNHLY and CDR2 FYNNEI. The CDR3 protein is CASSEEGGAMKGDTQYF. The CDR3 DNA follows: TGTGCCAGCAGTGAAGAGGGGGGGGCCATGAAAGGGGATACGCAGTATTTT.

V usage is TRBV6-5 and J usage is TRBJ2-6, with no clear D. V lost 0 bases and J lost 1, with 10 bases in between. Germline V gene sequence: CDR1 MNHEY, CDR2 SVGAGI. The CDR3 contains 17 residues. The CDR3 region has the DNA TGTGCCAGCAGTTACTCGATTTATGGTTCTGGGGCCAACGTCCTGACTTTC. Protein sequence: CASSYSIYGSGANVLTF.

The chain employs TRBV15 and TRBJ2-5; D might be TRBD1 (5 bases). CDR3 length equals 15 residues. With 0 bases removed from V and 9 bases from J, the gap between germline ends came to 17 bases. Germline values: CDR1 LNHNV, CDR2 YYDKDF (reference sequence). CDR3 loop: CATSRDGFQGSAQYF. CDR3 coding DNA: TGTGCCACCAGCAGAGATGGTTTTCAGGGTTCGGCCCAGTACTTC.

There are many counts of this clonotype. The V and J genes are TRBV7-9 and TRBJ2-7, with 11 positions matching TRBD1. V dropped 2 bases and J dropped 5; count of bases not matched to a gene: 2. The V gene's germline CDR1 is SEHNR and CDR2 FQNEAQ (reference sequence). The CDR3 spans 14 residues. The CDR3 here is CASSLWTGGDEQYF. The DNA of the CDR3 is TGTGCCAGCAGCTTATGGACAGGGGGCGACGAGCAGTACTTC.

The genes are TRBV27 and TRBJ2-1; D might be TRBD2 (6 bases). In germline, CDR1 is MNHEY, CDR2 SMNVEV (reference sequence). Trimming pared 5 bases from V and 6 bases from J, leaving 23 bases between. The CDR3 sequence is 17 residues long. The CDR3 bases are TGTGCCAGCAGTCCTTCATGGGGAGGTTGGCCCCTCAATGAGCAGTTCTTC. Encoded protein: CASSPSWGGWPLNEQFF.

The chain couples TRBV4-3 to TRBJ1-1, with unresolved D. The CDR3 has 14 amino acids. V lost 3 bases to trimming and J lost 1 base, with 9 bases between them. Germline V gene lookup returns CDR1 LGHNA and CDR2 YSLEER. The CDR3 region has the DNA TGCGCCAGCAGCCAGGCCCTAGGGAACACTGAAGCTTTCTTT. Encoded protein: CASSQALGNTEAFF.

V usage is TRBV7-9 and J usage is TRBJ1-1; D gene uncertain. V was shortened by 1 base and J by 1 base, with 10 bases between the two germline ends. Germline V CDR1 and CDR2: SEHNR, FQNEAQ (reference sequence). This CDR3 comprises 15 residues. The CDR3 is CASSLESPGNTEAFF. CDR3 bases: TGTGCCAGCAGCTTAGAATCCCCAGGGAACACTGAAGCTTTCTTT.

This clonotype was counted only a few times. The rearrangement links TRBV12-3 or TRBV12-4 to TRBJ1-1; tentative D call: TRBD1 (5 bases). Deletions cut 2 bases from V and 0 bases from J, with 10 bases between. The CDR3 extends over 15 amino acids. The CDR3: CASSLRQRLNTEAFF. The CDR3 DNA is TGTGCCAGCAGTTTACGACAGCGCCTGAACACTGAAGCTTTCTTT.

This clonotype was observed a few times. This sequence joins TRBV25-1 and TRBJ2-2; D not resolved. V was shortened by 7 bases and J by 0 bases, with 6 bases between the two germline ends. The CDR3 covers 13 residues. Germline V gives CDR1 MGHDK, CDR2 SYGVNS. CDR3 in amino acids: CASTHSNTGELFF. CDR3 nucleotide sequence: TGTGCCAGCACTCACTCGAACACCGGGGAGCTGTTTTTT.

CDR3 residues: CASSPWDRGLSYGYTF. Here the CDR3 DNA reads TGTGCCAGCAGCCCCTGGGACAGGGGGCTGAGCTATGGCTACACCTTC. The V and J genes are TRBV7-2 and TRBJ1-2, with 12 bases matching TRBD1. The CDR3 runs 16 residues. The germline V gene encodes CDR1 SGHTA and CDR2 FQGNSA. Losses at the gene ends were 5 bases for V and 4 bases for J; bases not matched to a gene: 8.

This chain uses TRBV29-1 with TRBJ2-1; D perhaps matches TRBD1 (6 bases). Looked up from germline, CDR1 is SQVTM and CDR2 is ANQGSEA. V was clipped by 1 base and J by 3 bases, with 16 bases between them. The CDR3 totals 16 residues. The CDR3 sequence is CSVEGGWTDHYNEQFF. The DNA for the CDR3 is TGCAGCGTTGAAGGAGGGTGGACAGATCACTACAATGAGCAGTTCTTC.

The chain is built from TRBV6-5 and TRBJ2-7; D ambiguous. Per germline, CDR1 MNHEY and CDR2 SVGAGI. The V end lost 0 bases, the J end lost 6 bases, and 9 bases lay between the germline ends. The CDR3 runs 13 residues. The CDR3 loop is CASSYSVDGEQYF. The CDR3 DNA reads TGTGCCAGCAGTTACTCCGTCGACGGCGAGCAGTACTTC.

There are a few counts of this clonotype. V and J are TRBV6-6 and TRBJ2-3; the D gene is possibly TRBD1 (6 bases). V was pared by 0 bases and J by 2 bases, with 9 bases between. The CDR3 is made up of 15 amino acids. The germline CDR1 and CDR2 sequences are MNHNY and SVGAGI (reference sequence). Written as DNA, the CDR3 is TGTGCCAGCAGTTACTCGGACAGCTACACAGATACGCAGTATTTT. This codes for CASSYSDSYTDTQYF.

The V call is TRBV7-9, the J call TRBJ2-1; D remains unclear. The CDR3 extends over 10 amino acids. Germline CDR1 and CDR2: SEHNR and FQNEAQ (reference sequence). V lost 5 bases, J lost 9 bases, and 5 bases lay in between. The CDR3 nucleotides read TGTGCCAGCAGCAGAAGTGAGCAGTTCTTC. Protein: CASSRSEQFF.

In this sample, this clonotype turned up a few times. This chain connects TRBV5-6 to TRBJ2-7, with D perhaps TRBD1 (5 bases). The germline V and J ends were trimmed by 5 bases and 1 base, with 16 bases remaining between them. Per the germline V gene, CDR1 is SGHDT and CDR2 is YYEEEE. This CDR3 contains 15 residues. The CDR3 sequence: CASRSYRAGSYEQYF. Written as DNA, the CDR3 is TGTGCCAGCAGATCCTACCGCGCAGGGTCCTACGAGCAGTACTTC.

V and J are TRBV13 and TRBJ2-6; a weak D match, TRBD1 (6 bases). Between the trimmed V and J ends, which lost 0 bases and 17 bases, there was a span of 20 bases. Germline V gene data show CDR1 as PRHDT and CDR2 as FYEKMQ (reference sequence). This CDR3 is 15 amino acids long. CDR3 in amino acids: CASSLGVQGRDILTF. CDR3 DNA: TGTGCCAGCAGCTTAGGGGTCCAGGGTCGGGACATCTTGACTTTC.

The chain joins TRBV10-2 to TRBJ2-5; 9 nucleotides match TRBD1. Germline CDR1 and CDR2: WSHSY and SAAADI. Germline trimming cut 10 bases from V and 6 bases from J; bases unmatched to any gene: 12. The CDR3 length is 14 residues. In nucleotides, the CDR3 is TGCGCCACCGACCCAGGGACAGGGAGGAAGACCCAGTACTTC. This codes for CATDPGTGRKTQYF.

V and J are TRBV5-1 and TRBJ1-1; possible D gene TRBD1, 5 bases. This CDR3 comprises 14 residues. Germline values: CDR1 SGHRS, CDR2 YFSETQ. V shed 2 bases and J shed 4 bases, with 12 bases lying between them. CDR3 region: CASSFLGGSTEAFF. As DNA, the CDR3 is TGCGCCAGCAGCTTCCTGGGGGGGAGCACTGAAGCTTTCTTT.

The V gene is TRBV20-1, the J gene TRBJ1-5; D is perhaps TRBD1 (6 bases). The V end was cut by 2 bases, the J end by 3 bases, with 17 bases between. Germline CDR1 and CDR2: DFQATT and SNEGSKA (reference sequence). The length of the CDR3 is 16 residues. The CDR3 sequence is CSARSRTDFYNQPQHF. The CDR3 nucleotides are TGCAGTGCTAGATCCCGGACAGACTTTTACAATCAGCCCCAGCATTTT.

The CDR3 DNA is TGCAGCGGATGGATTTCTAACTATGGCTACACCTTC. Translation gives CSGWISNYGYTF. The V gene is TRBV29-1, the J gene TRBJ1-2, with unresolved D. The germline CDR1 and CDR2 sequences are SQVTM and ANQGSEA. This CDR3 contains 12 residues. The V gene lost 7 bases and the J gene lost 0 bases, with 9 bases spanning the gap.

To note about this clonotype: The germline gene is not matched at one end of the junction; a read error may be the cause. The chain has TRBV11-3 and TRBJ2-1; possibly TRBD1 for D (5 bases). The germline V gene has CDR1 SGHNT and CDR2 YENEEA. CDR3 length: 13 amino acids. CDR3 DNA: TGTGCCAGCTGCTTAGGGGCCCACAATGAGCAGTTCTTC. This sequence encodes CASCLGAHNEQFF.

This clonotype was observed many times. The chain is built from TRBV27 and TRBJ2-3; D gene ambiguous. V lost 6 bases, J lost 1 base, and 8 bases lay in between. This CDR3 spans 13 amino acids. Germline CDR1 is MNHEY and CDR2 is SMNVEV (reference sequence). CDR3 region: CASSPPRTDTQYF. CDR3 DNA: TGTGCCAGCAGCCCCCCCCGCACAGATACGCAGTATTTT.

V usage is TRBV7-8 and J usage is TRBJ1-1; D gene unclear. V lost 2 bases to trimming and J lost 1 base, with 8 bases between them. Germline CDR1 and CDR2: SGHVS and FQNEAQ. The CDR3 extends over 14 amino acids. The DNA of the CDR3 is TGTGCCAGCAGCTTACAGTGGCCGAACACTGAAGCTTTCTTT. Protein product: CASSLQWPNTEAFF.

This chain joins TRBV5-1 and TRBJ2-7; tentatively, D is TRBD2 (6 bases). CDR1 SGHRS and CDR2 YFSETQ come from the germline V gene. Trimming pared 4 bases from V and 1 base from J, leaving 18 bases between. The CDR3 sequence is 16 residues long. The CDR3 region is CASSGGSTYISYEQYF. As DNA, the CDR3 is TGCGCCAGCAGCGGAGGGTCGACCTACATTTCCTACGAGCAGTACTTC. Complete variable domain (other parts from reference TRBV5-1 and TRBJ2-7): KAGVTQTPRYLIKTRGQQVTLSCSPISGHRSVSWYQQTPGQGLQFLFEYFSETQRNKGNFPGRFSGRQFSNSRSEMNVSTLELGDSALYLCASSGGSTYISYEQYFGPGTRLTVT.